This T cell receptor (beta chain) appears in the sequencing data of a study of blood T cell repertoires in COVID-19 (dated by TCRdb to about 2020). For the study in its entirety: Samples from collaborators originated in the United States, Italy and Spain and spanned both the acute and convalescent phases of COVID-19. Deeply sampled blood TCRbeta repertoires from subjects exposed to, actively infected with, or recovered from COVID-19 were included in the dataset. The prospective study material was composed of cDNA or gDNA derived from T cells, B-cell-depleted T cells, or PBMCs. Where HLA class I and class II types were available, the types were taken from metadata supplied by the sample provider, not from assay-based typing. The repertoires were released in a freely available public database meant as a resource for research on the immune response to SARS-CoV-2. A de-identified subject ID, COVID-19 status, age in years and sex were almost always included in the sample metadata. Samples came from the ongoing ImmuneRACE study (first 160 participants) plus 1,254 subjects from 6 global collaborators. The investigation overall reported the following: How much clinical and demographic metadata was included differed by source and by participant, and the metadata was provided uncurated.

This clone was detected only a few times. The antigen this receptor binds is unknown. One base away there is no much larger clone; base qualities are not given. V loses 4 bases, J loses 2 bases, and the germline ends lie 12 bases apart. Including the terminal cysteine and phenylalanine, the CDR3 comprises 15 residues. Kept here is only the CDR3 DNA, which spans 45 bases and is read in frame from base 1. Reading the germline V gene gives CDR1 SGHAT and CDR2 FQNNGV. TCRbeta CDR3 regions were amplified from genomic DNA using the immunoSEQ Assay, a bias-controlled multiplex PCR. Per the authors' processing: The number of nucleated cells in each sample was estimated from the amplification of reference gene primers within the assay. To quantify the absolute abundance of each unique TCRbeta CDR3 rearrangement, sequence reads were collapsed and filtered. For each sample, productive Simpson clonality was calculated as the square root of Simpson's diversity index across productive rearrangements. In TCRdb, the immuneACCESS table is reduced to in-frame sequences with V and J assigned. These tables do not hold every clone; where another copy was compared, an unresolved V gene accounts for under half, and the others remain unexplained. From that table come the V and J calls and clone size; the DNA was used to work out D and trimming. The sample yields tens of thousands of clones; roughly 80% were counted once. Jointly, the top ten make up 2.5% to 3.5% of the sample.

In Seattle, one collaborating source enrolled patients while the infection was active and tracked those patients longitudinally over the course of disease. Whole blood was collected in K2EDTA tubes by collaborating institutions according to the institutions' own protocols. For TCRbeta analysis, collaborator samples were shipped as frozen whole blood, as isolated PBMCs, or as DNA extracted from either sample type. The clonotype comes from a man aged 65 to 79 with COVID-19, enrolled during active disease. Here the chain combines TRBV11-2 and TRBJ1-3; the D gene identity is not certain. The sample consisted of peripheral blood. The DNA sequence reads TGTGCCAGCAGCTCCCCGCGGCGGACTGGAAACACCATATATTTT. This translates into CASSSPRRTGNTIYF.